Listed below are T cell receptor beta chains from one sample, sequenced in a study of control samples from healthy donors and cancer patients. Produced via immunoSEQ multiplex PCR; TCRdb's table is partial and in-frame only. The data contain roughly 100,000 clones, about 91% of them singletons. Input material: blood. The receptors shown here come from a man in his thirties or forties in good health. The CDR3 runs from the conserved cysteine through the conserved F or W. Fields, in order: clone size, J gene, D gene, V gene, CDR3 DNA, CDR3 protein. A D gene is named only where the DNA matches it firmly. Clone size appears in some rows only: once, few, many, or a class for an expanded clone.

>.|TRBJ2-3|TRBD1|TRBV19
TGTGCCAGTAGTCCCTCGAGGGGACAGGGGGCTTGGACAGATACGCAGTATTTT
CASSPSRGQGAWTDTQYF
>.|TRBJ1-2|.|TRBV2
TGTGCCGGTGAGACAGGCTATGGCTACACCTTC
CAGETGYGYTF
>.|TRBJ1-3|.|TRBV14
TGTGCCAGCAGCCTGGGTCACGGCACTGGAAACACCATATATTTT
CASSLGHGTGNTIYF
>.|TRBJ1-1|.|TRBV14
TGTGCCAGCAGCCAAGGCGGCCGGAACACTGAAGCTTTCTTT
CASSQGGRNTEAFF
>.|TRBJ1-5|TRBD1|TRBV19
TGTGCCAGCACGGGACAGTATAGCAATCAGCCCCAGCATTTT
CASTGQYSNQPQHF
>.|TRBJ1-6|.|TRBV14
TGTGCCAGCAGCCAAGATGTAACAAATTCACCCCTCCACTTT
CASSQDVTNSPLHF
>once|TRBJ2-7|TRBD1|TRBV5-1
TGCGCCAGCAGCTTGGCCAAGGACAGGGGCCACGAGCAGTACTTC
CASSLAKDRGHEQYF
>few|TRBJ1-4|.|TRBV28
TGTGCCAGCTGCCGCAGGGGACGGGTTAATGAAAAACTGTTTTTT
CASCRRGRVNEKLFF
>.|TRBJ1-2|.|TRBV24-1
TGTGCCACCAGTGATCGGGGCCTTTACTATGGCTACACCTTC
CATSDRGLYYGYTF
>once|TRBJ1-4|.|TRBV30
TGTGCCTGGAGTCAGATCGGACCGATAACTAATGAAAAACTGTTTTTT
CAWSQIGPITNEKLFF
>.|TRBJ2-3|TRBD2|TRBV19
TGTGCCAGTAGTGCGGGACTAGCGGGAGGCTACACAGATACGCAGTATTTT
CASSAGLAGGYTDTQYF
>.|TRBJ2-7|.|TRBV28
TGTGCCAGCAGTTTTCGGAGAACCTACGAGCAGTACTTC
CASSFRRTYEQYF
>.|TRBJ2-7|TRBD1|TRBV19
TGTGCCAGTAGGTCCGGGACAGGGGTCTACGAGCAGTACTTC
CASRSGTGVYEQYF
>.|TRBJ1-6|.|TRBV18
TGTGCCAGCTCACCGACGGACAATTTGGGGCCCTATAATTCACCCCTCCACTTT
CASSPTDNLGPYNSPLHF
>.|TRBJ1-2|TRBD1|TRBV13
TGTGCCAGCAGCTACAGGGGCCAGTCGGGGAATGGCTACACCTTC
CASSYRGQSGNGYTF
>.|TRBJ2-3|.|TRBV30
TGTGCCTGGAGTTCGGGCGGGACCCGCACAGATACGCAGTATTTT
CAWSSGGTRTDTQYF
>.|TRBJ2-1|TRBD2|TRBV7-9
TGTGCCAGCAGCTTGGTGACTGGCGGGAGGGGAAATGAGCAGTTCTTC
CASSLVTGGRGNEQFF
>.|TRBJ2-3|TRBD2|TRBV4-2
TGTGCCAGCAGCCAGAATGGACTAGCGGGCACAGATACGCAGTATTTT
CASSQNGLAGTDTQYF
>.|TRBJ2-7|.|TRBV2
TGTGCCAGCTGCCAAGCATACACTACCTACGAGCAGTACTTC
CASCQAYTTYEQYF
>.|TRBJ1-2|.|TRBV10-3
TGTGCCGTTAGCGGTTCGGGCCCTGGCTACACCTTC
CAVSGSGPGYTF
>.|TRBJ1-2|TRBD1|TRBV27
TGTGCCAGCAGCCCAACGACAGGGACCGGCTACACCTTC
CASSPTTGTGYTF
>once|TRBJ1-3|.|TRBV29-1
TGCAGCGTTGAATTTATCGTCCCTGGTGGGAAGGGCACCATATATTTT
CSVEFIVPGGKGTIYF
>once|TRBJ2-7|.|TRBV29-1
TGCAGCGTTGTGGGAGGAGCCTACGAGCAGTACTTC
CSVVGGAYEQYF
>once|TRBJ2-6|.|TRBV7-3
TGTGCCAGCAGCTTAAGGGCTAGTTACGGGGCCAACGTCCTGACTTTC
CASSLRASYGANVLTF
>.|TRBJ2-3|.|TRBV2
TGTGCCAGGGGACCACGGGAGACGCAGTATTTT
CARGPRETQYF
>.|TRBJ2-4|.|TRBV4-1
TGCGCCAGCAGCCAAGATGGGTCCGGCGGGGCGCCCCTATACTTC
CASSQDGSGGAPLYF
>.|TRBJ2-2|.|TRBV30
TGTGCCTGGATGCAGGGCCAGGGGGAGCTGTTTTTT
CAWMQGQGELFF
>few|TRBJ2-7|TRBD1|TRBV25-1
TGTGCCAGCAGGGGACAGGGGCGAAATAGCTCCTACGAGCAGTACTTC
CASRGQGRNSSYEQYF
>.|TRBJ2-3|.|TRBV7-2
TGTGCCAGCAGCCTGTTTGGGTCAGATACGCAGTATTTT
CASSLFGSDTQYF
>.|TRBJ2-2|.|TRBV6-5
TGTGCCAGCGATTGGGGCGGAACCGGGGAGCTGTTTTTT
CASDWGGTGELFF
>medium-sized|TRBJ1-5|TRBD1|TRBV6-1
TGTGCCAGCAGTGAGGGACAGGGCGATCAGCCCCAGCATTTT
CASSEGQGDQPQHF
>few|TRBJ2-2|TRBD2|TRBV7-3
TGTGCCAGCAGCAGGACTAGCTCCCCCGGGGAGCTGTTTTTT
CASSRTSSPGELFF
>.|TRBJ1-4|.|TRBV6-5
TGTGCCAGCAACGGGCAGCTTAATGAAAAACTGTTTTTT
CASNGQLNEKLFF